What follows are 13 T cell receptor beta chains derived from one specimen sequenced in a study of T cell repertoires in ileal Crohn's disease. Stated time point: neoterminal ileum biopsy at postoperative endoscopy, about 6 months after surgery. The repertoire was sequenced with immunoSEQ multiplex PCR; TCRdb's copy has only in-frame clones and lacks some. The repertoire holds approximately 3,700 clones, with around 85% as singletons. Source material: ileal tissue. The receptors stem from an adult with Crohn's disease.

This clone was detected a few times. This chain links TRBV7-9 with TRBJ2-3; 12 bases align to TRBD2. The germline gives CDR1 SEHNR, CDR2 FQNEAQ (reference sequence). This CDR3 has 17 amino acids. J lost 5 bases, V lost 6 bases, and 12 bases had no gene match. The CDR3 DNA sequence: TGTGCCAGCAGACAGACTCGACTAGCGGGGGAGGTAGATACGCAGTATTTT. Its protein product is CASRQTRLAGEVDTQYF.

J is TRBJ2-1 and V is TRBV6-1, with D maybe TRBD2 (6 bases). The CDR3 contains 14 residues. V was clipped by 9 bases and J by 0 bases, with 12 bases between them. CDR1 and CDR2 from the germline V gene are MNHNS and SASEGT. CDR3: CASSRDSSYNEQFF. The DNA of the CDR3 is TGTGCCAGTAGCCGGGACTCCTCCTACAATGAGCAGTTCTTC.

V is TRBV28 and J is TRBJ2-7, with D perhaps TRBD1 (5 bases). Germline CDR1 is MDHEN and CDR2 is SYDVKM. Trimming took off 11 bases at V and 1 base at J, with 15 bases between the two ends. The length of the CDR3 is 13 residues. In DNA form, the CDR3 reads TGTGCCGGCACAAGAAAGGGGTCCTACGAGCAGTACTTC. This sequence encodes CAGTRKGSYEQYF.

The rearrangement links TRBV28 to TRBJ2-7; D perhaps matches TRBD1 (8 bases). V was shortened by 6 bases and J by 6 bases, with 15 bases between the two germline ends. Germline CDR1 MDHEN, CDR2 SYDVKM. CDR3 length: 13 residues. The CDR3 region has the DNA TGTGCCAGCAGAAGCGGGACAGGAGGCGAGCAGTACTTC. Protein: CASRSGTGGEQYF.

The J gene is TRBJ1-1, the V gene TRBV7-2; no reliable D call. CDR3 length: 13 amino acids. The V and J ends lost 5 bases and 8 bases respectively, with 15 bases between them. CDR1 and CDR2 (germline): SGHTA, FQGNSA. The CDR3 protein is CASSPRGEREAFF. CDR3 in DNA: TGTGCCAGCAGCCCACGGGGAGAGCGAGAAGCTTTCTTT.

The rearrangement uses TRBV27 and TRBJ1-3; the D is unclear. The CDR3 has 14 amino acids. Per the germline V gene, CDR1 is MNHEY and CDR2 is SMNVEV (reference sequence). V was trimmed by 5 bases and J by 3 bases, leaving 11 bases between them. Here the CDR3 reads CASSPRLGGNTIYF. For the CDR3, the DNA is TGTGCCAGCAGTCCCCGACTCGGTGGAAACACCATATATTTT.

CDR3 protein: CASNGLFKPEAFPTDTQYF. The DNA for the CDR3 is TGTGCCAGTAATGGCCTCTTCAAACCGGAGGCCTTTCCCACAGATACGCAGTATTTT. The V call is TRBV19, the J call TRBJ2-3; a weak D match, TRBD2 (5 bases). Germline CDR1 LNHDA, CDR2 SQIVND (reference sequence). The ends were cut back, 7 bases at V and 2 bases at J, with 28 bases in the middle. The CDR3 has 19 residues.

CDR3 coding DNA: TGTGCCAGCAGCTTAACGGGAGCAAGGGAGCAGTACTTC. Its translation: CASSLTGAREQYF. The gene calls are TRBV7-3 and TRBJ2-7; D possibly corresponds to TRBD2 (5 bases). Germline CDR1 SGHTA, CDR2 FQGTGA. The CDR3 is 13 amino acids. The V and J ends lost 0 bases and 7 bases respectively, with 10 bases between them.

CDR3 residues: CARSLASGGHKETQYF. The DNA for the CDR3 is TGTGCCAGAAGCTTGGCTAGCGGGGGCCATAAAGAGACCCAGTACTTC. V usage is TRBV5-3 and J usage is TRBJ2-5; 10 bases map to TRBD2. TRBV5-3 counts as an open reading frame of uncertain function. After removal of 0 bases from V and 3 bases from J, the junction contained 5 bases not matched to a gene. CDR3 size: 16 residues.

This clone was recorded once. This chain connects TRBV5-6 to TRBJ1-5; D gene unclear. The CDR3 loop spans 16 amino acids. Germline V gene sequence: CDR1 SGHDT, CDR2 YYEEEE. The ends were cut back, 5 bases at V and 7 bases at J, with 22 bases in the middle. The CDR3 sequence: CASSLSEHGAFQPQHF. CDR3 nucleotide sequence: TGTGCCAGCAGTTTAAGCGAGCACGGTGCATTCCAGCCCCAGCATTTT. Supplemented by reference TRBV5-6 and TRBJ1-5, the full variable domain reads DAGVTQSPTHLIKTRGQQVTLRCSPKSGHDTVSWYQQALGQGPQFIFQYYEEEERQRGNFPDRFSGHQFPNYSSELNVNALLLGDSALYLCASSLSEHGAFQPQHFGDGTRLSIL.

This chain uses TRBV5-1 with TRBJ1-1; tentatively, D is TRBD1 (6 bases). The germline CDR1 and CDR2 sequences are SGHRS and YFSETQ. Trimming cost V 2 bases and J 8 bases, with 13 bases left between them. The CDR3 extends over 13 amino acids. CDR3 nucleotide sequence: TGCGCCAGCAGCTTCGGTACCGGGACAGAAGCTTTCTTT. Amino acids: CASSFGTGTEAFF.

This clone is labeled large (0.1 to 1%). The rearrangement joins TRBV2 to TRBJ1-5; no reliable D call. CDR1 and CDR2 (germline): SNHLY, FYNNEI. Trimming took off 7 bases at V and 2 bases at J, with 12 bases between the two ends. This CDR3 is 14 amino acids long. The CDR3 sequence: CASNVDQGNQPQHF. In nucleotides, the CDR3 is TGTGCCAGCAACGTCGACCAGGGCAATCAGCCCCAGCATTTT.

This sequence joins TRBV29-1 and TRBJ2-1; 8 bases line up with TRBD1. The ends lost 7 bases at V and 7 bases at J; junction bases unmatched: 9. CDR1 SQVTM and CDR2 ANQGSEA come from the germline V gene. CDR3 length: 13 residues. The CDR3 loop is CSAVDRAANEQFF. CDR3 DNA sequence: TGCAGCGCCGTGGACAGGGCGGCGAATGAGCAGTTCTTC.